The rows below give T cell receptor beta chains drawn from one sample of a study of blood T cell repertoires in COVID-19. Assay: immunoSEQ multiplex PCR; the TCRdb copy retains only in-frame clones and omits some. The sample shows 52,000 or so clones, roughly 80% of them seen only once. Sequenced material: peripheral blood. The receptor source for this set is a human donor in a cohort sampled during active or convalescent COVID-19. CDR3s include the opening cysteine and the closing phenylalanine or tryptophan. The order of the fields is clone size, D gene, V gene, J gene, CDR3 length, CDR3 protein, CDR3 DNA. D genes are given only for firm matches. Only some rows state a clone size, as once, few, many or a class for expanded clones.

abundance: .
d_gene: .
v_gene: TRBV19
j_gene: TRBJ1-4
len: 15
CDR3aa: CASSIGGQANEKLFF
CDR3nt: TGTGCCAGTAGTATTGGGGGCCAGGCTAATGAAAAACTGTTTTTT

abundance: once
d_gene: TRBD1
v_gene: TRBV18
j_gene: TRBJ1-5
len: 16
CDR3aa: CASSSSYRGKGQPQHF
CDR3nt: TGTGCCAGCTCATCCTCTTACAGGGGGAAGGGTCAGCCCCAGCATTTT

abundance: medium-sized
d_gene: TRBD2
v_gene: TRBV6-6
j_gene: TRBJ2-2
len: 14
CDR3aa: CASSSGENTGELFF
CDR3nt: TGTGCCAGCTCCAGCGGGGAGAACACCGGGGAGCTGTTTTTT

abundance: .
d_gene: TRBD1
v_gene: TRBV7-2
j_gene: TRBJ1-2
len: 14
CDR3aa: CASRNRPQGDGYTF
CDR3nt: TGTGCCAGCAGGAACCGCCCGCAGGGGGATGGCTACACCTTC

abundance: .
d_gene: .
v_gene: TRBV11-2
j_gene: TRBJ1-5
len: 14
CDR3aa: CASSLALSNQPQHF
CDR3nt: TGTGCCAGCAGCTTAGCACTTTCCAATCAGCCCCAGCATTTT

abundance: once
d_gene: .
v_gene: TRBV14
j_gene: TRBJ2-3
len: 12
CDR3aa: CASSPRGNTQYF
CDR3nt: TGTGCCAGCAGCCCCCGGGGGAATACGCAGTATTTT

abundance: once
d_gene: .
v_gene: TRBV7-2
j_gene: TRBJ2-3
len: 13
CDR3aa: CASSLGKTNTQYF
CDR3nt: TGTGCCAGCAGCTTAGGCAAAACAAATACGCAGTATTTT

abundance: .
d_gene: TRBD1
v_gene: TRBV5-4
j_gene: TRBJ2-5
len: 13
CDR3aa: CASSWTGAGTQYF
CDR3nt: TGTGCCAGCAGCTGGACAGGAGCCGGTACCCAGTACTTC

abundance: .
d_gene: TRBD1
v_gene: TRBV7-9
j_gene: TRBJ1-6
len: 16
CDR3aa: CASSPDRGAYNSPLHF
CDR3nt: TGTGCCAGCAGCCCCGACAGGGGCGCCTATAATTCACCCCTCCACTTT

abundance: few
d_gene: TRBD1
v_gene: TRBV3-1/TRBV3-2
j_gene: TRBJ1-4
len: 14
CDR3aa: CASSRDRTNEKLFF
CDR3nt: TGTGCCAGCAGCCGGGACAGGACTAATGAAAAACTGTTTTTT

abundance: .
d_gene: TRBD1
v_gene: TRBV7-8
j_gene: TRBJ1-5
len: 16
CDR3aa: CASSLAGQGVGQPQHF
CDR3nt: TGTGCCAGCAGCTTAGCTGGTCAGGGGGTAGGCCAGCCCCAGCATTTT

abundance: few
d_gene: TRBD2
v_gene: TRBV6-5
j_gene: TRBJ2-7
len: 15
CDR3aa: CASSRLGGFAYEQYF
CDR3nt: TGTGCCAGCAGCCGCCTGGGAGGGTTTGCCTACGAGCAGTACTTC

abundance: few
d_gene: TRBD1
v_gene: TRBV2
j_gene: TRBJ2-4
len: 14
CDR3aa: CASSSTGYGNIQYF
CDR3nt: TGTGCCAGCAGTTCGACAGGGTATGGAAACATTCAGTACTTC

abundance: .
d_gene: TRBD1
v_gene: TRBV28
j_gene: TRBJ1-5
len: 16
CDR3aa: CASSLGRGYSNQPQHF
CDR3nt: TGTGCCAGCAGTTTAGGCAGGGGGTATAGCAATCAGCCCCAGCATTTT